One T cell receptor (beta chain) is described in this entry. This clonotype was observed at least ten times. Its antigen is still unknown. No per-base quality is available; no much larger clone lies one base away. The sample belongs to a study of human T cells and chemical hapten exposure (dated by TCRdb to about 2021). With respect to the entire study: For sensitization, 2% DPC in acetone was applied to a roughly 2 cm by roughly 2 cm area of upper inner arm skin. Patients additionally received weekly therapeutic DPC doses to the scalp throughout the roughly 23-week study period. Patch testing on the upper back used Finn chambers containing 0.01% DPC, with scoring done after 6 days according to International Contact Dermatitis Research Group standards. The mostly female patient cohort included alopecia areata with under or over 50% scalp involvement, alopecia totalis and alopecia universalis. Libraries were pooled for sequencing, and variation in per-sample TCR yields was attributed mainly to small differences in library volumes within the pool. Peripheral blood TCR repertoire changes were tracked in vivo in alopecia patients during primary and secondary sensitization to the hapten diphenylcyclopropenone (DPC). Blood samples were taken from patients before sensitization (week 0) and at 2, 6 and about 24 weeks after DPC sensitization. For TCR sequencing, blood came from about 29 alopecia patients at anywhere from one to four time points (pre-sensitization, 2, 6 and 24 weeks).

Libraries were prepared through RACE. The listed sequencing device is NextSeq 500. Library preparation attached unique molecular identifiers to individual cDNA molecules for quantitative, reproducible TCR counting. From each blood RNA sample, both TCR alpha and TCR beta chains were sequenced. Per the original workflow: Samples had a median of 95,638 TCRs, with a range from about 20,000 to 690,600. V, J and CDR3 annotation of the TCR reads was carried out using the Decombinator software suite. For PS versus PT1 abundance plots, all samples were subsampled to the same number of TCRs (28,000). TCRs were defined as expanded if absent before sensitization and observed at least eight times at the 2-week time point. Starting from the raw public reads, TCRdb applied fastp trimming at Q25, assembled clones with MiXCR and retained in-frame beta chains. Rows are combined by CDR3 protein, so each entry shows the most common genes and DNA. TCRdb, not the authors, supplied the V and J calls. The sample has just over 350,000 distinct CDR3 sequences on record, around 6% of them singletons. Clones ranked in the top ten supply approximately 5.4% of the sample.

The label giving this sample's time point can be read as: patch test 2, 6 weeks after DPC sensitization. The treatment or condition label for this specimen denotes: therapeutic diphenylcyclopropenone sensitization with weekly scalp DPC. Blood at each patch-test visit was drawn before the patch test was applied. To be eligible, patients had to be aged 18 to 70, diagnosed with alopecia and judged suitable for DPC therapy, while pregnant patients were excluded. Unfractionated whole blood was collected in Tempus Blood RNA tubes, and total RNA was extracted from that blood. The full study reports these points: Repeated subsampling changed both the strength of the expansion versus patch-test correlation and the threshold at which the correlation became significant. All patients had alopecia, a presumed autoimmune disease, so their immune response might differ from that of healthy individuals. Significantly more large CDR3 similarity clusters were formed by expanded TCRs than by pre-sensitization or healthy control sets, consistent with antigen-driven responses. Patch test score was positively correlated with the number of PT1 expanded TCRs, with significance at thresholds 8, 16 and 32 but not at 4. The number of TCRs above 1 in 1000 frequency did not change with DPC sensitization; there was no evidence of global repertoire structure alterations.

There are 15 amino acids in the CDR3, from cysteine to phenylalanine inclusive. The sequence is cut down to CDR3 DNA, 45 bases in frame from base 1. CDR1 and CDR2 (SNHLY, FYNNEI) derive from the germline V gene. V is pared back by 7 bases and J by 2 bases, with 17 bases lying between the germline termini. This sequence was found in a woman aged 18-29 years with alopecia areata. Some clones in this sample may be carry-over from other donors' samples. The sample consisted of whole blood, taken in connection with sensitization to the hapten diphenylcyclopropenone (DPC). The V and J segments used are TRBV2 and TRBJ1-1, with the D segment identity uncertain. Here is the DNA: TGTGCCAGCAATACGCCCCAAGGAATAAACACTGAAGCTTTCTTT. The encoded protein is CASNTPQGINTEAFF.